The text below deals with one TCR beta chain. Its antigen is not identified. It was version v3.0 of the immunoSEQ assay that was run at survey level. Sequencing aimed at about 35,000-55,000 T-cell genomes per sample. Sequencing used immunoSEQ multiplex PCR; TCRdb keeps in-frame clones, though not all of them. The data contain tens of thousands of clones, about 83% of them singletons. These data come from a study of long-term antiretroviral therapy in people with HIV. The ends were cut back, 6 bases at V and 1 base at J, with 11 bases in the middle. The CDR3 spans 14 residues. CDR1 is MNHNY and CDR2 is SVGAGI in the germline V gene (reference sequence). Study observations and caveats: Even long-term ART left TRB diversity below transplant donor controls, despite gains. Whichever time point was examined, clones expanded before ART dominated the repertoire.

The chain recombines TRBV6-6 with TRBJ2-3; D not certain. The sequence was obtained from a man aged 35-49 years with HIV. The sequences come from unsorted PBMCs, collected about 5 years after starting antiretroviral therapy. The CDR3 sequence: CASSSWTGTDTQYF. CDR3 DNA sequence: TGTGCCAGCAGCTCCTGGACCGGCACAGATACGCAGTATTTT.